Listed here are 6 T cell receptor beta chains from one sample, sequenced in a study of CXCR3-negative and CXCR3-positive naive CD8 T cells (dated by TCRdb to the late 2010s). Sequenced using a NextSeq 550. The Human TCR Profiling Kit (MiLaboratory) was used to make UMI-labeled 5' RACE TRB cDNA libraries. TCRdb reanalyzed the reads, keeping one entry per CDR3 protein sequence and omitting DNA. The sample's records list 100,000 to 150,000 distinct CDR3 sequences. The ten largest clones add up to 0.45% to 0.55% of the sample. The sequencing input was naive CXCR3- CD8+ T cells from blood. The cell subset or site label on this specimen signifies: CD45RO-CCR7+CD27+CD95- naive CD8+ T cells lacking CXCR3 (TNR3-). Receptor source: a human donor in good health. Some clones in this sample may be carry-over from other donors' samples.

The V call is TRBV7-9, the J call TRBJ2-7. Germline assignment: CDR1 SEHNR and CDR2 FQNEAQ (reference sequence). The CDR3 is 11 amino acids. The CDR3 here is CASSQRIEQYF.

The chain links TRBV4-1 to TRBJ2-1; the TCRdb call, TRBD2, lacks DNA for checking. CDR3 size: 19 residues. Germline V gives CDR1 MGHRA, CDR2 YSYEKL. Here the CDR3 reads CASSQGGGLEGDSYNEQFF.

V gene TRBV7-7 combines with J gene TRBJ2-7; TCRdb's assignment of TRBD1 cannot be checked, as there is no DNA. The CDR3 runs 15 residues. Looked up from germline, CDR1 is SSHAT and CDR2 is FNYEAQ (reference sequence). CDR3 loop: CASSLGTGESYEQYF.

The chain recombines TRBV25-1 with TRBJ1-4; TCRdb's D call of TRBD1 is untestable without DNA. Germline assignment: CDR1 MGHDK and CDR2 SYGVNS. CDR3 length equals 17 residues. CDR3 sequence reads: CASSEFGQTTTNVKLFF.

The CDR3 loop is CASSVSGQGLNEQYF. V usage is TRBV5-1 and J usage is TRBJ2-7; TCRdb designates TRBD1, a call that cannot be tested without DNA. Per the germline V gene, CDR1 is SGHRS and CDR2 is YFSETQ. The CDR3 totals 15 residues. The full variable domain, rest sourced from reference TRBV5-1 and TRBJ2-7, is KAGVTQTPRYLIKTRGQQVTLSCSPISGHRSVSWYQQTPGQGLQFLFEYFSETQRNKGNFPGRFSGRQFSNSRSEMNVSTLELGDSALYLCASSVSGQGLNEQYFGPGTRLTVT.

The CDR3 here is CASSLPSGNVENTGELFF. The rearrangement links TRBV13 to TRBJ2-2; the D call from TCRdb, TRBD2, cannot be confirmed without DNA. Germline loops: CDR1 PRHDT, CDR2 FYEKMQ (reference sequence). The length of the CDR3 is 18 residues.